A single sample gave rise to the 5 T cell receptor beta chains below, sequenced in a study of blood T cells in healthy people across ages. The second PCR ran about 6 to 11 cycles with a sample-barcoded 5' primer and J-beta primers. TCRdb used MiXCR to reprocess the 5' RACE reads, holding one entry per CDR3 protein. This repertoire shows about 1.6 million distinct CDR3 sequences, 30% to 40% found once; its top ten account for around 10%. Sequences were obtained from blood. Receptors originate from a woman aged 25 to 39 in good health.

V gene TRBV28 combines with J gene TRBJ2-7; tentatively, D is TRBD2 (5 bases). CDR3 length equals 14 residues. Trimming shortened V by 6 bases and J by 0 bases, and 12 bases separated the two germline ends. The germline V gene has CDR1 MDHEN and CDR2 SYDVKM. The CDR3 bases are TGTGCCAGCAGGGGTAGCGTGAGCTCCTACGAGCAGTACTTC. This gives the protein CASRGSVSSYEQYF.

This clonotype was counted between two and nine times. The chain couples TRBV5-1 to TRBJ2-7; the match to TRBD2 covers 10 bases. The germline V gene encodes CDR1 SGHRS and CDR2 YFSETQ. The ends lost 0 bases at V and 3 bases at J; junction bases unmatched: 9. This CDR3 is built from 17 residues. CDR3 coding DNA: TGCGCCAGCAGCTTGGCCAGGGATGGGACTAGCGTCTACGAGCAGTACTTC. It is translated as CASSLARDGTSVYEQYF. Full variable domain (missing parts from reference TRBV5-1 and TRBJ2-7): KAGVTQTPRYLIKTRGQQVTLSCSPISGHRSVSWYQQTPGQGLQFLFEYFSETQRNKGNFPGRFSGRQFSNSRSEMNVSTLELGDSALYLCASSLARDGTSVYEQYFGPGTRLTVT.

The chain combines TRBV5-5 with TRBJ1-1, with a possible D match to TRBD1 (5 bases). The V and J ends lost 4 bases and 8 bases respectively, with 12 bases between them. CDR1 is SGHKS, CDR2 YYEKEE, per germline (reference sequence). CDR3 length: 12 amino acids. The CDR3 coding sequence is TGTGCCAGCAGCGCTCAGGGAGACGAAGCTTTCTTT. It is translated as CASSAQGDEAFF.

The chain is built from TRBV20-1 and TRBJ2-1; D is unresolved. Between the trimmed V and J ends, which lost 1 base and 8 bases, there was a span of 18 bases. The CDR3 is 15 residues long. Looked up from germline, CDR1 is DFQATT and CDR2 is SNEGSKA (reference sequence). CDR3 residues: CSARAPGYTLDEQFF. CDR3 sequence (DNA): TGCAGTGCTAGAGCCCCCGGTTATACCCTGGATGAGCAGTTCTTC.

The CDR3, as DNA: TGCGCCAGCAGCCAAGATCTTGTAGCAATCACGGCCTACAATGAGCAGTTCTTC. It translates to CASSQDLVAITAYNEQFF. The gene calls are TRBV4-1 and TRBJ2-1; D ambiguous. Germline V lookup: CDR1 MGHRA, CDR2 YSYEKL. The V end was cut by 0 bases, the J end by 2 bases, with 17 bases between. This CDR3 has 18 amino acids.